This T cell receptor beta chain was captured by sequencing in a study of early T cells in non-severe SARS-CoV-2 infection. Regarding the study as a whole: Using VDJdb, the matching emphasized anti-spike CD8 responses while missing private and CD4 specificities.

This CDR3 comprises 14 residues. The germline V gene has CDR1 SNHLY and CDR2 FYNNEI. V lost 7 bases and J lost 3, with 15 bases in between. In regard to this clonotype: Its antigen is still unknown.

Individual cDNA molecules each received unique molecular identifiers attached to them. TCRdb re-derived calls from the 5' RACE reads in MiXCR, one entry per CDR3 protein. The sample has 25,000 to 35,000 distinct CDR3 sequences; around 5% are singletons. The sequencing sample was made of whole blood. This chain joins TRBV2 and TRBJ2-5, with D maybe TRBD1 (5 bases). This receptor was taken from an adult who was a healthcare worker with PCR-confirmed SARS-CoV-2 infection or an uninfected control (not recorded which). CDR3 DNA: TGTGCCAGCACCGGGTTCAGGGCGGAAGAGACCCAGTACTTC. Encoded protein: CASTGFRAEETQYF.